The 25 T cell receptor beta chains presented below share a single source sample, sequenced in a study of OX40 agonist ivuxolimab in advanced cancers. The method was immunoSEQ multiplex PCR; TCRdb's version includes in-frame clones alone and lacks a portion of them. The repertoire holds 35,000 to 45,000 clones, with around 82% as singletons. The source material was CD4+ or CD8+ T cells sorted from blood, sampled in a trial of the OX40 agonist ivuxolimab. The receptors originated from an adult with an advanced solid tumor such as melanoma, head and neck, liver or kidney cancer.

The chain's CDR3 is CASSLDEGSEKLFF. The CDR3, as DNA: TGTGCCAGCAGCTTAGACGAGGGTTCTGAAAAACTGTTTTTT. V usage is TRBV7-6 and J usage is TRBJ1-4; no firm D call. Deletions cut 1 base from V and 7 bases from J, with 10 bases between. From germline, CDR1 is SGHVS and CDR2 FNYEAQ. The CDR3 has 14 amino acids.

This chain uses TRBV5-4 with TRBJ2-7; possibly TRBD2 for D (5 bases). Between the trimmed V and J ends, which lost 4 bases and 3 bases, there was a span of 11 bases. Germline V CDR1 and CDR2: SGHNT, YYREEE (reference sequence). The CDR3 length is 13 residues. In DNA, the CDR3 is TGTGCCAGCAGCCCCATGAGCGGCTACGAGCAGTACTTC. Its translation is CASSPMSGYEQYF.

This clone showed up just once. The chain is built from TRBV11-2 and TRBJ2-7; D perhaps matches TRBD1 (5 bases). From germline, CDR1 is SGHAT and CDR2 FQNNGV. This CDR3 is 14 amino acids long. V was trimmed by 5 bases and J by 0 bases, leaving 11 bases between them. DNA for the CDR3: TGTGCCAGCAGCCTCCGACAGCGCTCCTACGAGCAGTACTTC. It is translated as CASSLRQRSYEQYF. The whole variable domain, filled in from reference TRBV11-2 and TRBJ2-7, reads EAGVAQSPRYKIIEKRQSVAFWCNPISGHATLYWYQQILGQGPKLLIQFQNNGVVDDSQLPKDRFSAERLKGVDSTLKIQPAKLEDSAVYLCASSLRQRSYEQYFGPGTRLTVT.

The genes are TRBV10-2 and TRBJ2-1; D gene uncertain. Per the germline V gene, CDR1 is WSHSY and CDR2 is SAAADI. This CDR3 contains 15 residues. V was trimmed by 2 bases and J by 2 bases, leaving 10 bases between them. The CDR3 nucleotides read TGCGCCAGCAGTGAGCAGGTGTCCCCCTACAATGAGCAGTTCTTC. It specifies CASSEQVSPYNEQFF.

V is TRBV4-1 and J is TRBJ2-2; D unresolved. The ends were cut back, 1 base at V and 4 bases at J, with 16 bases in the middle. The germline CDR1 and CDR2 sequences are MGHRA and YSYEKL. The CDR3 runs 17 residues. CDR3 residues: CASSQVPDPTFTGELFF. The CDR3 nucleotides read TGCGCCAGCAGCCAAGTGCCCGACCCGACATTCACCGGGGAGCTGTTTTTT.

The chain is built from TRBV10-1 and TRBJ2-5; TRBD1 aligns across 7 bases. CDR3 length equals 14 residues. Germline V gene lookup returns CDR1 WNHNN and CDR2 SYGVQD (reference sequence). V lost 4 bases and J lost 5; bases outside the gene matches: 7. The DNA for the CDR3 is TGCGCCAGCAGTGCAAACAGGGGAGCCGAGACCCAGTACTTC. This sequence encodes CASSANRGAETQYF.

The chain couples TRBV30 to TRBJ1-2; 7 bases are shared with TRBD1. Germline trimming cut 7 bases from V and 8 bases from J; bases unmatched to any gene: 16. This CDR3 has 14 amino acids. Per the germline V gene, CDR1 is GTSNPN and CDR2 is SVGIG (reference sequence). The CDR3 DNA sequence: TGTGCCTCATGGACAGGCCTGCGTGCAGACGGCTACACCTTC. Amino acids: CASWTGLRADGYTF.

The gene calls are TRBV16 and TRBJ2-7; D ambiguous. V was pared by 4 bases and J by 9 bases, with 22 bases between. Per germline, CDR1 KGHSY and CDR2 FQNENV. This CDR3 has 15 residues. The CDR3 DNA is TGTGCCAGCAGCCGAACCCTGACCCCTACGGAGCCGCAGTACTTC. Amino acids: CASSRTLTPTEPQYF.

The V and J genes are TRBV30 and TRBJ1-5; the match to TRBD1 covers 9 bases. The germline V gene has CDR1 GTSNPN and CDR2 SVGIG (reference sequence). The CDR3 has 18 amino acids. V gave up 2 bases and J gave up 0 bases; unmatched junction bases: 11. CDR3 residues: CAWSPHRGPYPSNQPQHF. CDR3 coding DNA: TGTGCCTGGAGTCCCCACAGGGGGCCTTACCCTAGCAATCAGCCCCAGCATTTT.

This clone turned up a few times. The chain carries TRBV29-1 and TRBJ1-2, with D unresolved. CDR3 length: 11 amino acids. Germline CDR1 reads SQVTM; CDR2 reads ANQGSEA. The CDR3 coding sequence is TGCACCCCCGGCAGCCAGAATGGCTACACCTTC. This translates into CTPGSQNGYTF.

This clone came up once. The chain carries TRBV5-1 and TRBJ2-5, with TRBD2 matching 8 bases. After removal of 0 bases from V and 1 base from J, the junction contained 2 bases not matched to a gene. From germline, CDR1 is SGHRS and CDR2 YFSETQ. This CDR3 has 15 residues. DNA for the CDR3: TGCGCCAGCAGCTTGGGACTAGCGATCCAAGAGACCCAGTACTTC. Translated: CASSLGLAIQETQYF.

V is TRBV5-1 and J is TRBJ1-1; D ambiguous. Trimming cost V 0 bases and J 1 base, with 4 bases left between them. In germline, CDR1 is SGHRS, CDR2 YFSETQ. The CDR3 length is 13 residues. DNA for the CDR3: TGCGCCAGCAGCTTGGAACAGAACACTGAAGCTTTCTTT. Amino acids: CASSLEQNTEAFF.

V gene TRBV6-5 combines with J gene TRBJ2-1, with TRBD1 as a possible D gene (6 bases). The V end lost 6 bases, the J end lost 8 bases, and 14 bases lay between the germline ends. The CDR3 has 13 amino acids. Germline V CDR1 and CDR2: MNHEY, SVGAGI. DNA for the CDR3: TGTGCCAGCAGGAAACAGGGTGGCGATGAGCAGTTCTTC. As protein: CASRKQGGDEQFF.

This chain joins TRBV6-4 and TRBJ2-3, with 12 bases aligning to TRBD2. CDR1 MRHNA and CDR2 SNTAGT come from the germline V gene. V was pared by 5 bases and J by 4 bases, with 10 bases of the junction left unmatched. CDR3 size: 17 residues. CDR3 nucleotides: TGTGCCAGCAGTAAGACTAGCGGGGGACCGGTCGCAGATACGCAGTATTTT. Protein sequence: CASSKTSGGPVADTQYF.

A single count supports this clone. The chain joins TRBV5-4 to TRBJ2-5, with D perhaps given as TRBD1 or TRBD2 (5 bases each). Deletions cut 2 bases from V and 3 bases from J, with 11 bases between. The CDR3 is 14 amino acids. Looked up from germline, CDR1 is SGHNT and CDR2 is YYREEE (reference sequence). In nucleotides, the CDR3 is TGTGCCAGCAGCTTTCCGGGGCGGAAAGAGACCCAGTACTTC. Translated: CASSFPGRKETQYF.

This clone came up once. The chain employs TRBV7-9 and TRBJ2-2; D gene unclear. Germline CDR1 reads SEHNR; CDR2 reads FQNEAQ (reference sequence). This CDR3 is 16 amino acids long. V was clipped by 5 bases and J by 4 bases, with 17 bases between them. Here the CDR3 DNA reads TGTGCCAGCAGCCCCAAATACCCATCGACCACCGGGGAGCTGTTTTTT. Protein product: CASSPKYPSTTGELFF.

Details on this clone: An end of the junction does not agree with germline; a read error may underlie this. The chain's CDR3 is CASSPPGPWDDEAFF. Written as DNA, the CDR3 is TGTGCTAGCAGCCCCCCGGGTCCCTGGGATGATGAAGCTTTCTTT. The genes are TRBV7-7 and TRBJ1-1; D is ambiguous. This CDR3 contains 15 residues. Germline V gene lookup returns CDR1 SSHAT and CDR2 FNYEAQ (reference sequence).

The chain couples TRBV7-2 to TRBJ2-1; tentatively, D is TRBD2 (6 bases). Between the trimmed V and J ends, which lost 2 bases and 9 bases, there was a span of 14 bases. Germline assignment: CDR1 SGHTA and CDR2 FQGNSA. CDR3 size: 14 residues. The CDR3 DNA sequence: TGTGCCAGCAGCTTATACGGGACGGAGGGTGAGCAGTTCTTC. It encodes CASSLYGTEGEQFF.

The genes are TRBV6-1 and TRBJ2-2; 13 positions match TRBD2. The J segment lost 0 bases and the V segment lost 3 bases, leaving 4 bases of the junction unmatched. CDR1 and CDR2 from the germline V gene are MNHNS and SASEGT. The CDR3 spans 18 residues. DNA of the CDR3: TGTGCCAGCAGTGACCCGGGACTAGCGGGATCGAACACCGGGGAGCTGTTTTTT. Protein: CASSDPGLAGSNTGELFF.

The CDR3 is CASSSGTGITDTQYF. For the CDR3, the DNA is TGTGCCAGCTCGTCCGGGACAGGGATCACAGATACGCAGTATTTT. The V call is TRBV18, the J call TRBJ2-3; the match to TRBD1 covers 9 bases. The ends lost 6 bases at V and 2 bases at J; junction bases unmatched: 6. The V gene's germline CDR1 is KGHSH and CDR2 LQKENI. The CDR3 contains 15 residues.

This chain links TRBV18 with TRBJ1-6; D ambiguous. This CDR3 spans 13 amino acids. V lost 4 bases to trimming and J lost 8 bases, with 9 bases between them. Germline lookup yields CDR1 KGHSH and CDR2 LQKENI. Written as DNA, the CDR3 is TGTGCCAGCTCACATTCCACGGATTCACCCCTCCACTTT. Translation: CASSHSTDSPLHF.

J is TRBJ2-1 and V is TRBV11-2; TRBD2 is a possible D gene (7 bases). This CDR3 spans 14 amino acids. Trimming stripped 8 bases from V and 4 bases from J, with 15 bases between. Germline V gene sequence: CDR1 SGHAT, CDR2 FQNNGV. The CDR3 DNA reads TGTGCCAGCCAAGGGGGGGGCTTATACAATGAGCAGTTCTTC. This sequence encodes CASQGGGLYNEQFF.

The V call is TRBV5-4, the J call TRBJ2-5; 7 nucleotides match TRBD2. CDR1 SGHNT and CDR2 YYREEE come from the germline V gene (reference sequence). CDR3 length equals 15 residues. With V trimmed by 6 bases and J by 6 bases, 14 bases remained unmatched. As DNA, the CDR3 is TGTGCCAGCACCCCGGGAGGTAGCGAAGTGCAGACCCAGTACTTC. Residues: CASTPGGSEVQTQYF.

J is TRBJ2-3 and V is TRBV5-5; weak D call: TRBD2 (5 bases). The CDR3 spans 16 residues. Germline assignment: CDR1 SGHKS and CDR2 YYEKEE (reference sequence). The ends were cut back, 1 base at V and 0 bases at J, with 12 bases in the middle. CDR3 sequence: CASSLSAGLSTDTQYF. The DNA for the CDR3 is TGTGCCAGCAGCTTGTCGGCGGGCCTAAGCACAGATACGCAGTATTTT.

This rearrangement joins TRBV2 to TRBJ2-5; the match to TRBD2 covers 7 bases. The CDR3 is made up of 13 amino acids. V lost 7 bases, J lost 3 bases, and 5 bases stayed unmatched. Looked up from germline, CDR1 is SNHLY and CDR2 is FYNNEI. The DNA for the CDR3 is TGTGCCAGCACCGCAGGGACTAAAGAGACCCAGTACTTC. Encoded protein: CASTAGTKETQYF.